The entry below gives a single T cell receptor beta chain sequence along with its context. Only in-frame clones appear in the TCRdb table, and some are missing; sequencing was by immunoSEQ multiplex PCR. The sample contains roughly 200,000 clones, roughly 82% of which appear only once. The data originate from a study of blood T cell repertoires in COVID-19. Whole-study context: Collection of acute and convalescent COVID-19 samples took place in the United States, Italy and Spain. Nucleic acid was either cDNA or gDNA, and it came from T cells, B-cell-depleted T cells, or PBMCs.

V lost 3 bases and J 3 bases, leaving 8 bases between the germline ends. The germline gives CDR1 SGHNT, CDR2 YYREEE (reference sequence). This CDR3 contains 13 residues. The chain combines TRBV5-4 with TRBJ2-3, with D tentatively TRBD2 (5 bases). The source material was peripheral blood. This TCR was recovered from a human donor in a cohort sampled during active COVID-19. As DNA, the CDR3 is TGTGCCAGCAGCTCCGGGGAGACAGATACGCAGTATTTT. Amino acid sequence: CASSSGETDTQYF.